This TCR beta chain is drawn from a study of CD8 T cells in ankylosing spondylitis. TCRdb used MiXCR to reprocess the 5' RACE reads, holding one entry per CDR3 protein. The table has a few hundred thousand distinct CDR3 sequences, less than 10% seen once. Study-level points and caveats: Disease-associated clones were CD8+ and fairly uncommon in peripheral blood. Ankylosing spondylitis blood appeared to be characterized by a TCR beta motif of 8 or 9 highly homologous variants.

The CDR3 is 14 residues long. The V and J ends lost 8 bases and 2 bases, in that order; junction bases with no gene match: 6. Germline CDR1 and CDR2: SEHNR and FQNEAQ (reference sequence). Regarding this clonotype: The antigen is not known.

The source of this sequence is a male donor with ankylosing spondylitis. The specimen sequenced was blood, either unsorted or a sorted T cell fraction (not recorded which). The chain employs TRBV7-9 and TRBJ2-5; TRBD1 agrees at 9 bases. Here the CDR3 DNA reads TGTGCCAGCCGAAGCGGGACAGGGCAAGAGACCCAGTACTTC. Amino acids: CASRSGTGQETQYF. Based on the CDR3 plus reference TRBV7-9 and TRBJ2-5, the full variable domain is DTGVSQNPRHKITKRGQNVTFRCDPISEHNRLYWYRQTLGQGPEFLTYFQNEAQLEKSRLLSDRFSAERPKGSFSTLEIQRTEQGDSAMYLCASRSGTGQETQYFGPGTRLLVL.